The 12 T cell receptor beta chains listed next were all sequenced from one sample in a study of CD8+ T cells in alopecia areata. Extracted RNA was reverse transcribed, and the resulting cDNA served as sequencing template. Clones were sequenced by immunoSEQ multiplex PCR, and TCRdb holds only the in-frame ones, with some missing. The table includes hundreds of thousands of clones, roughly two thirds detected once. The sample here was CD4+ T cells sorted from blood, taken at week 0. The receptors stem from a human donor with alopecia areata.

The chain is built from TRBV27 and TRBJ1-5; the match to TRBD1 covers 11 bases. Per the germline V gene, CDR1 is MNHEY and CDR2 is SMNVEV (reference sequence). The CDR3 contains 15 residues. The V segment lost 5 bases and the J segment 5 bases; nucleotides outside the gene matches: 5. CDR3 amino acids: CASSPGTGGDQPQHF. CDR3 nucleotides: TGTGCCAGCAGTCCCGGGACAGGGGGTGATCAGCCCCAGCATTTT.

CDR3 sequence: CASSLEGQGTEAFF. As DNA, the CDR3 is TGCGCCAGCAGCTTGGAAGGTCAGGGCACTGAAGCTTTCTTT. The V call is TRBV5-1, the J call TRBJ1-1; possible D gene TRBD1, 5 bases. This CDR3 spans 14 amino acids. CDR1 is SGHRS and CDR2 is YFSETQ in the germline V gene. V lost 0 bases and J lost 4, with 10 bases in between.

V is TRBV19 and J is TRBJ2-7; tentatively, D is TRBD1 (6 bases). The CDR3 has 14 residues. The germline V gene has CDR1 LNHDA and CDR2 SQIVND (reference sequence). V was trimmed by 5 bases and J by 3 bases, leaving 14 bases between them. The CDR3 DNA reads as TGTGCCAGTAGTCGTCGGGACACCATCTACGAGCAGTACTTC. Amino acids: CASSRRDTIYEQYF.

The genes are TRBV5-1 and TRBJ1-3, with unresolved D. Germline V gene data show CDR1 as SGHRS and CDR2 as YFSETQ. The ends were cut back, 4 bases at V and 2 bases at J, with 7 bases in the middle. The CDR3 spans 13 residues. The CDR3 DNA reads TGCGCCAGCAGCAATGGGACTGGAAACACCATATATTTT. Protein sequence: CASSNGTGNTIYF.

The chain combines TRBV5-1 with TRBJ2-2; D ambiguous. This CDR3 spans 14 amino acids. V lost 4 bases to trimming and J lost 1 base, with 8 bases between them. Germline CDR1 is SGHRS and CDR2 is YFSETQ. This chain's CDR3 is CASSPIGNTGELFF. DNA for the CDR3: TGCGCCAGCAGCCCGATTGGGAACACCGGGGAGCTGTTTTTT.

This chain's CDR3 is CASLPGNSYEQYF. The CDR3 nucleotides read TGTGCCAGCCTCCCCGGGAATTCCTACGAGCAGTACTTC. The chain has TRBV11-2 and TRBJ2-7; possible D gene TRBD2, 5 bases. The CDR3 covers 13 residues. Germline CDR1 is SGHAT and CDR2 is FQNNGV. With 8 bases removed from V and 1 base from J, the gap between germline ends came to 12 bases.

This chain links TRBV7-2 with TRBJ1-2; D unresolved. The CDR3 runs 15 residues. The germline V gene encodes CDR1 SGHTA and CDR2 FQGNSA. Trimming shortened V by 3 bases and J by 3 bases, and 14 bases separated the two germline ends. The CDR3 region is CASSFRQGLDYGYTF. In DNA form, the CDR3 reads TGTGCCAGCAGCTTCCGACAAGGGCTGGACTATGGCTACACCTTC. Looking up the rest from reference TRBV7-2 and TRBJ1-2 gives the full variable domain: GAGVSQSPSNKVTEKGKDVELRCDPISGHTALYWYRQSLGQGLEFLIYFQGNSAPDKSGLPSDRFSAERTGGSVSTLTIQRTQQEDSAVYLCASSFRQGLDYGYTFGSGTRLTVV.

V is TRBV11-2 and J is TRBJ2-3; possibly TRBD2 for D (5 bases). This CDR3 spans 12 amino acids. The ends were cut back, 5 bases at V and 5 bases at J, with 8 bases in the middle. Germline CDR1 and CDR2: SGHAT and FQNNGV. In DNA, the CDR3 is TGTGCCAGCAGCGCCGAGGGAGATACGCAGTATTTT. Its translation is CASSAEGDTQYF.

The CDR3 region has the DNA TGTGCCAGCAGTTCCGGCCCCGCGTACGAGCAGTACTTC. This encodes CASSSGPAYEQYF. V usage is TRBV25-1 and J usage is TRBJ2-7; the D is unclear. CDR1 is MGHDK, CDR2 SYGVNS, per germline. V lost 5 bases to trimming and J lost 4 bases, with 12 bases between them. CDR3 size: 13 residues.

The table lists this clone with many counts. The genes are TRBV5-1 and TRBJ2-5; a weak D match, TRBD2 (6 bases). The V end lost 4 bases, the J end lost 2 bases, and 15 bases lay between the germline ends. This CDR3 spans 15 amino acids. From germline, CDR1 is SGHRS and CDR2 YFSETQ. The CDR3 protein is CASSSGAGRQETQYF. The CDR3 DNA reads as TGCGCCAGCAGCAGTGGTGCAGGGAGGCAAGAGACCCAGTACTTC.

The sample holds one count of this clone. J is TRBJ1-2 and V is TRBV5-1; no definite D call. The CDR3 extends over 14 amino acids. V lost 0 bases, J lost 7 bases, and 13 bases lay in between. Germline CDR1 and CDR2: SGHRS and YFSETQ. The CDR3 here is CASSLEPRIGGYTF. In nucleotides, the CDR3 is TGCGCCAGCAGCTTGGAGCCCAGGATCGGTGGCTACACCTTC.

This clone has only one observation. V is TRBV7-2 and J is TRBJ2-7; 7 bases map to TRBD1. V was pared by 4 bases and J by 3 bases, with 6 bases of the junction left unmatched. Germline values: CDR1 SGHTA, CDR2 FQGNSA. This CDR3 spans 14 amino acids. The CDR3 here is CASSSQGGNYEQYF. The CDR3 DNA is TGTGCCAGCAGCTCGCAAGGGGGCAACTACGAGCAGTACTTC. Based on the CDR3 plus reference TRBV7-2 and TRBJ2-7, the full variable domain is GAGVSQSPSNKVTEKGKDVELRCDPISGHTALYWYRQSLGQGLEFLIYFQGNSAPDKSGLPSDRFSAERTGGSVSTLTIQRTQQEDSAVYLCASSSQGGNYEQYFGPGTRLTVT.